The entry that follows covers one T cell receptor (beta chain) sequence. Its cognate antigen has yet to be identified. No base-level quality is on record; no much larger clone is a single base apart. Interpreted using the paper, the time point label stands for: less than 25 weeks on oral tofacitinib. This specimen's treatment or condition label, per the study, means: oral pan-JAK inhibitor, 5-10 mg twice daily. From alopecia areata patients, peripheral blood was collected along with lesional scalp punch biopsies. PBMCs were separated by density centrifugation and stained for CD3, CD4 and CD8, after which CD4+ and CD8+ T cells were sorted on a FACSAria. The receptor library was made with the immunoSEQ multiplex PCR assay. RNA was extracted from all samples and reverse transcribed into cDNA as template for TCR sequencing. SuperScript III was used to make first-strand cDNA, primed with a 2:1 mix of oligo-dT and random hexamers. A synthetic immune receptor repertoire was used to measure amplification bias, and any remaining bias was corrected computationally. Regarding the original processing steps: After raw reads were preprocessed to remove errors, the CDR3 was defined following IMGT conventions as running from the conserved cysteine to phenylalanine. Clonality was computed as 1 minus the Shannon entropy, with the entropy normalized by log2 of the number of productive unique TCRs. Whether scalp clones were CD4 or CD8 was inferred by matching scalp TCRbeta sequences against CD4 and CD8 repertoires sorted from blood. The clones in this table, taken by TCRdb from immuneACCESS, are in-frame only. Not every clone is retained; where verified, under half of the shortfall comes from an unresolved V gene, and the cause of the rest is unknown. The V and J calls and clone size were taken over from that table, and D and trimming were inferred from the DNA. The table for this sample lists approximately 280,000 clones; roughly 60% of them were counted only once. Jointly, the top ten make up more than 1.5% of the sample.

The data stem from a study of CD8+ T cells in alopecia areata (dated by TCRdb to 2016 to 2019). As for the study more broadly: Treated patients were enrolled in an open-label pilot trial of oral tofacitinib, 5 to 10 mg twice daily, for moderate-to-severe alopecia areata. Clonality in the scalp was compared among normal scalp (n=4), patchy alopecia areata scalp (n=8), and alopecia totalis/universalis scalp (n=8). Tofacitinib was administered for 6 to 18 months, and 6 months of follow-up off drug were then conducted to assess delayed response and recurrence. In both human patients and the C3H/HeJ mouse model, the study applied high-throughput TCRbeta sequencing to look at T cell clonal expansion in alopecia areata. In treated patients, disease severity was measured using the SALT score, which gives the percentage of scalp surface area affected. On the human side, TCRbeta sequencing was run on scalp tissue and on sorted CD4+ and CD8+ peripheral blood T cells from healthy controls and from alopecia areata patients with either patchy or totalis/universalis disease. TCRbeta CDR3 regions were amplified by immunoSEQ multiplex PCR with 35 Vbeta forward and 13 Jbeta reverse primers. RNA was extracted with the PAXgene miRNA kit for fixed scalp, the miRNeasy kit for PBMCs, and the RNeasy kit for mouse skin. Patients on tofacitinib were biopsied at baseline and after 4 and 24 weeks of treatment, and several of the patients also had a later scalp biopsy.

The paper's findings and limits, for the study overall: Because the treated cohort was small and had only one nonresponder, larger studies are needed to examine links between baseline CD8+ expansion and response. During tofacitinib treatment, many expanded lesional clones remained in scalp and blood, and this persistence may partly explain relapse after treatment is stopped. Shared TCR sequences between patients were less evident than in mice, which may be partly attributable to HLA diversity in the patient population. Scalp TCR repertoire analysis is complicated because resident alphabeta T cells in normal human skin are also sequenced, whereas mouse skin is dominated by gammadelta T cells. Scalp clonality and the number of expanded CD8+ clones among the top 100 scalp clones were significantly decreased by tofacitinib. Compared with normal scalp, lesional scalp, particularly in alopecia totalis/universalis, had higher clonality and more expanded CD8+ clones, which suggests antigenic drive.

The source was CD4+ T cells sorted from blood, collected at week 24, from a patient treated with tofacitinib. The TCR was taken from a human donor with alopecia areata.

CDR3 sequence: CASSPKTDGYTF. The base sequence is TGTGCCAGCAGCCCGAAGACAGATGGCTACACCTTC. The chain is made from TRBV7-8 and TRBJ1-2, with TRBD1 perhaps the D gene, on 5 matching bases. The CDR3 numbers 12 residues from cysteine through phenylalanine. CDR3 DNA is the only sequence kept; it has 36 bases, read in frame from the first base. The germline ends are 10 bases apart after V is trimmed by 5 bases and J by 6 bases. Sequences SGHVS (CDR1) and FQNEAQ (CDR2) are obtained from the germline V gene.